Listed below are T cell receptor beta chains from one sample, sequenced in a study of neurological immune-mediated disorders. TCRdb called the 5' RACE reads again in MiXCR, with one record for every CDR3 protein. This sample has 45,000 to 70,000 distinct CDR3 sequences, with more than 4% found just once. Input material: PBMCs. Source of these receptors: a man aged 50-59 years with multiple sclerosis. Both conserved end residues are part of each CDR3. D genes are given only for firm matches. The size of a clone is reported for some rows only, either as once, few or many, or as a class for expanded clones.

CDR3 protein: CASSFRLGNTEAFF
CDR3 DNA: TGCGCCAGCAGCTTCAGGCTGGGGAACACTGAAGCTTTCTTT
V gene: TRBV5-1
clone size: many
D gene: .
J gene: TRBJ1-1

CDR3 protein: CASSQGAGRLYNEQFF
CDR3 DNA: TGTGCCAGCAGCCAGGGGGCGGGGAGGCTCTACAATGAGCAGTTCTTC
V gene: TRBV14
clone size: .
D gene: .
J gene: TRBJ2-1

CDR3 protein: CASSYGRANEKLFF
CDR3 DNA: TGTGCCAGCAGTTACGGGAGAGCTAATGAAAAACTGTTTTTT
V gene: TRBV6-6
clone size: many
D gene: .
J gene: TRBJ1-4

CDR3 protein: CSASPYEQYF
CDR3 DNA: TGCAGTGCTAGTCCCTACGAGCAGTACTTC
V gene: TRBV20-1
clone size: many
D gene: .
J gene: TRBJ2-7

CDR3 protein: CASSRAQGYQPQHF
CDR3 DNA: TGTGCCAGCAGCAGAGCACAGGGATATCAGCCCCAGCATTTT
V gene: TRBV12-3/TRBV12-4
clone size: many
D gene: .
J gene: TRBJ1-5

CDR3 protein: CASSLTIVGETQYF
CDR3 DNA: TGCGCCAGCAGCTTGACTATAGTGGGGGAGACCCAGTACTTC
V gene: TRBV5-1
clone size: many
D gene: .
J gene: TRBJ2-5

CDR3 protein: CSAPRTGGVYEQYF
CDR3 DNA: TGCAGTGCCCCCCGGACAGGGGGAGTTTACGAGCAGTACTTC
V gene: TRBV20-1
clone size: many
D gene: TRBD1
J gene: TRBJ2-7

CDR3 protein: CASMNRGRGNQPQHF
CDR3 DNA: TGTGCCAGCATGAATCGGGGGCGCGGGAATCAGCCCCAGCATTTT
V gene: TRBV27
clone size: many
D gene: .
J gene: TRBJ1-5

CDR3 protein: CASSDDRAKLFF
CDR3 DNA: TGTGCCAGCAGCGACGACAGGGCAAAACTGTTTTTT
V gene: TRBV7-9
clone size: .
D gene: TRBD1
J gene: TRBJ1-4

CDR3 protein: CASSRGTSQKWETQYF
CDR3 DNA: TGTGCCAGCAGTCGTGGGACTAGCCAAAAATGGGAGACCCAGTACTTC
V gene: TRBV6-5
clone size: many
D gene: TRBD2
J gene: TRBJ2-5

CDR3 protein: CASSLAVGRGTYNEQFF
CDR3 DNA: TGCGCCAGCAGCTTGGCCGTAGGGAGGGGAACCTACAATGAGCAGTTCTTC
V gene: TRBV5-1
clone size: many
D gene: TRBD2
J gene: TRBJ2-1

CDR3 protein: CSALSGRPRGDIQYF
CDR3 DNA: TGCAGTGCTCTTTCCGGACGGCCCCGTGGTGACATTCAGTACTTC
V gene: TRBV20-1
clone size: many
D gene: .
J gene: TRBJ2-4

CDR3 protein: CASSGAGRFNEQFF
CDR3 DNA: TGTGCCAGCAGCGGAGCGGGACGATTCAATGAGCAGTTCTTC
V gene: TRBV7-9
clone size: many
D gene: TRBD2
J gene: TRBJ2-1

CDR3 protein: CSACGGAEIGETQYF
CDR3 DNA: TGCAGTGCTTGCGGGGGGGCAGAGATAGGAGAGACCCAGTACTTC
V gene: TRBV20-1
clone size: many
D gene: TRBD2
J gene: TRBJ2-5

CDR3 protein: CSAPKGGNYGYTF
CDR3 DNA: TGCAGTGCCCCGAAGGGGGGAAACTATGGCTACACCTTC
V gene: TRBV20-1
clone size: few
D gene: .
J gene: TRBJ1-2

CDR3 protein: CASSSPSGSAGSEQFF
CDR3 DNA: TGTGCCAGCAGTTCCCCTAGCGGGAGCGCGGGGAGTGAGCAGTTCTTC
V gene: TRBV6-5
clone size: many
D gene: TRBD2
J gene: TRBJ2-1